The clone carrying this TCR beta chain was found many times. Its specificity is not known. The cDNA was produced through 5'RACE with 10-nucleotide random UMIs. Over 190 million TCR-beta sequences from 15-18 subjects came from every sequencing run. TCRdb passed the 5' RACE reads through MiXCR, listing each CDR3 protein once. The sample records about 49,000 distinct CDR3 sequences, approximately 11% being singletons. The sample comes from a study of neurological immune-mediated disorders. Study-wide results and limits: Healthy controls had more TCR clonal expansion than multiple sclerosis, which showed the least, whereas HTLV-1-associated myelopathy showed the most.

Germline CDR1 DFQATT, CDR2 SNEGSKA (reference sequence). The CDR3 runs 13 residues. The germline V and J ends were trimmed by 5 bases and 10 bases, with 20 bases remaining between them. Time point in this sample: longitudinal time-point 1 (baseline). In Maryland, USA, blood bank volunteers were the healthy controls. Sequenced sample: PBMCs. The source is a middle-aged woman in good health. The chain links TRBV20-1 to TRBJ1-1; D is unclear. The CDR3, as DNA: TGCAGTGCTCCCCCCCCCCCCGTACTGGGAGCTTTCTTT. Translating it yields CSAPPPPVLGAFF.